This entry describes one T cell receptor (beta chain). Data came from immunoSEQ multiplex PCR; TCRdb stores just in-frame clones and leaves some out. The table lists tens of thousands of clones, 79% of them singletons, with about 3% in the top ten. This specimen comes from a study of blood T cell repertoires in COVID-19. J was trimmed by 4 bases and V by 3 bases; bases with no gene match: 0. The CDR3 sequence is 13 residues long. Germline V gene lookup returns CDR1 LNHNV and CDR2 YYDKDF (reference sequence). The V gene is TRBV15, the J gene TRBJ2-1; TRBD1 agrees at 7 bases. The sequencing sample was made of peripheral blood. This sequence originates from a man aged 55 to 69 with acute or convalescent COVID-19. CDR3 protein: CATSRGQYNEQFF. The CDR3 region has the DNA TGTGCCACCAGCAGGGGACAGTACAATGAGCAGTTCTTC.